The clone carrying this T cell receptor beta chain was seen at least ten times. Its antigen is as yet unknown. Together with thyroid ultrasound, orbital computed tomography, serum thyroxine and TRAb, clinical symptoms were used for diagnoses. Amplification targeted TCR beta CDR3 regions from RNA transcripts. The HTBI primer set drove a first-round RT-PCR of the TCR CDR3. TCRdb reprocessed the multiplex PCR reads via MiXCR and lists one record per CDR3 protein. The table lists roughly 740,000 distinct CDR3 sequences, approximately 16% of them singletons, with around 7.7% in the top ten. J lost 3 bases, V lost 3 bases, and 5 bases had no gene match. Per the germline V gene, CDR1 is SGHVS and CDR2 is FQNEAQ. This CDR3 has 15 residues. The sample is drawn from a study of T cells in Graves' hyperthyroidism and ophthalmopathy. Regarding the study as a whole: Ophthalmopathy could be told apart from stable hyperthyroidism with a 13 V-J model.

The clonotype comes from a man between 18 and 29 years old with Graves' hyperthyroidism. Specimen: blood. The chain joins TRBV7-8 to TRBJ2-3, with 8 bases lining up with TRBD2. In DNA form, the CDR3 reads TGTGCCAGCAGCTTGATTGCGGGAGGAACAGATACGCAGTATTTT. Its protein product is CASSLIAGGTDTQYF.